This record covers a single T cell receptor (beta chain). Method: immunoSEQ multiplex PCR; TCRdb's copy keeps in-frame clones and lacks some. The sample records around 450,000 clones, 85% to 90% being singletons. This sample stems from a study of Ad26.COV2.S vaccination and SARS-CoV-2 variants. V was shortened by 4 bases and J by 0 bases, with 10 bases between the two germline ends. CDR1 is LGHNA and CDR2 is YNFKEQ in the germline V gene. The CDR3 contains 14 residues. Treatment specified: about 20 received Ad26.COV2.S at low or high dose, single or two shots; about 5 received placebo; per-sample allocation not given. The investigators took samples on day 63 after the first vaccine or placebo injection. An adult of 18-55 years in Boston served as donor.

The chain uses TRBV4-2 and TRBJ2-7, with D maybe TRBD1 (6 bases). The sample in question was peripheral blood, obtained in a trial of Ad26.COV2.S vaccine versus placebo. This receptor was taken from a person aged 18-65 years who received the Ad26.COV2.S COVID-19 vaccine or a placebo. In DNA, the CDR3 is TGTGCCAGCAGCCTAGGACAGAGCTCCTACGAGCAGTACTTC. Its translation: CASSLGQSSYEQYF.